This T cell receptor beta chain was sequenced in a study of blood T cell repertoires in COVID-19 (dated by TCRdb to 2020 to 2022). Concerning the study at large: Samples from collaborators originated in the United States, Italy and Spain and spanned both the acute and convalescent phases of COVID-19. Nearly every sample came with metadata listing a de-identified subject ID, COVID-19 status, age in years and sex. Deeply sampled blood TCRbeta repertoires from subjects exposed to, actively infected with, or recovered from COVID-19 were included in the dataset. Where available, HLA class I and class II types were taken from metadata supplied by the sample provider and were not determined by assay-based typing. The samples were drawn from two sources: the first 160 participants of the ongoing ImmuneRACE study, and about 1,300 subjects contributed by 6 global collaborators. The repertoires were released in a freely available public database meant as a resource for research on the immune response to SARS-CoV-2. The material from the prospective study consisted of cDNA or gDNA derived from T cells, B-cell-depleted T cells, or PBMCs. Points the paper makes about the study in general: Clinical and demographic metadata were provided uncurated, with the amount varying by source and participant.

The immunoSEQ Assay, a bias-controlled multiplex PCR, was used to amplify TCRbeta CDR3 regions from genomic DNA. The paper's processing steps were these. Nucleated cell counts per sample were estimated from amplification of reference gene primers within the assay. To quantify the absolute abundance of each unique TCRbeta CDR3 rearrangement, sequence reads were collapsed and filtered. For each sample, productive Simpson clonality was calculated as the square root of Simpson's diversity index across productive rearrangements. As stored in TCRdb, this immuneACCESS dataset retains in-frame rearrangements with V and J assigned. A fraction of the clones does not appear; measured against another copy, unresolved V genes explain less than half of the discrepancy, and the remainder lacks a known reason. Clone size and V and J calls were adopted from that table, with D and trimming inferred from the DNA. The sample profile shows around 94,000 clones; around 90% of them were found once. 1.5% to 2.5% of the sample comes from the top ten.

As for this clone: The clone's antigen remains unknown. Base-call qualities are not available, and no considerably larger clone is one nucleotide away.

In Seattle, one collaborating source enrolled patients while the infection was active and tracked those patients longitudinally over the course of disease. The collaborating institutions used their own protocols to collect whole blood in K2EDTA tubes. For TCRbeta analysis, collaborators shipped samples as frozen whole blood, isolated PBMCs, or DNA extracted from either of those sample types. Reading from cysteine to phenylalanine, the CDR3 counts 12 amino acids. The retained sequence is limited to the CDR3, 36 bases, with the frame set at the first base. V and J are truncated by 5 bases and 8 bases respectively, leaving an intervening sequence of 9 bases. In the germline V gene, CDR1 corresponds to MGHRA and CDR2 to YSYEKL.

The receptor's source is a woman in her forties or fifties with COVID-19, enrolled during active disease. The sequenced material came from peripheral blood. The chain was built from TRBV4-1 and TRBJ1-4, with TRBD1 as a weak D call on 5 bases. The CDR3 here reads CASSGADEKLFF. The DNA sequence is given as TGCGCCAGCAGCGGGGCGGACGAAAAACTGTTTTTT.